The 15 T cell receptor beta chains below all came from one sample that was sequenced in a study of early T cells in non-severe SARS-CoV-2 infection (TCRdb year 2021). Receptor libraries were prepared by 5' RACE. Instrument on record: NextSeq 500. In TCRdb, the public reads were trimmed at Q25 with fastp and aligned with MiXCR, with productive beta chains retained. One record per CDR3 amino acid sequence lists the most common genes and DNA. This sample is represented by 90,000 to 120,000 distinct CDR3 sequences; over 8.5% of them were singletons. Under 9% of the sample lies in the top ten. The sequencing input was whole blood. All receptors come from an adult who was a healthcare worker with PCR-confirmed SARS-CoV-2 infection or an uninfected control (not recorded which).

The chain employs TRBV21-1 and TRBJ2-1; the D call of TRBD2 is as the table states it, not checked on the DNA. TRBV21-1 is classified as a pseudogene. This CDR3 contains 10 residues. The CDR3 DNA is TGTGCCGGAGGGGTGAATGAGCAGTTCTTC. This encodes CAGGVNEQFF.

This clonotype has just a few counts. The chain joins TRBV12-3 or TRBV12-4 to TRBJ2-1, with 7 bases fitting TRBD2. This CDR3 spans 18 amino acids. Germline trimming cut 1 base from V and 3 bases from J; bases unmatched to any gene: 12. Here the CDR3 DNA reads TGTGCCAGCAGTTTAGGGCCGGTTCGGGGGGTAAACTACAATGAGCAGTTCTTC. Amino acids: CASSLGPVRGVNYNEQFF.

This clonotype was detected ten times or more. CDR3 bases: TGTGCCAGCAGCGACAGGCTCAATCAGCCCCAGCATTTT. Translation: CASSDRLNQPQHF. The chain has TRBV5-5 and TRBJ1-5; D is perhaps TRBD1 (6 bases). Trimming shortened V by 4 bases and J by 3 bases, and 8 bases separated the two germline ends. CDR3 length: 13 residues. Germline V gene lookup returns CDR1 SGHKS and CDR2 YYEKEE (reference sequence). The complete variable domain, with remaining parts taken from reference TRBV5-5 and TRBJ1-5, reads DAGVTQSPTHLIKTRGQQVTLRCSPISGHKSVSWYQQVLGQGPQFIFQYYEKEERGRGNFPDRFSARQFPNYSSELNVNALLLGDSALYLCASSDRLNQPQHFGDGTRLSIL.

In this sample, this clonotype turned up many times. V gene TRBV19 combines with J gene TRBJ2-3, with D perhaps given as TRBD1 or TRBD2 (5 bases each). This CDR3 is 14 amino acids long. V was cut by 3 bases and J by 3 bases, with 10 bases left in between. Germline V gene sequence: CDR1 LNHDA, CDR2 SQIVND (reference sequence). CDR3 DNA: TGTGCCAGTAGTATGGACACTAGTACAGATACGCAGTATTTT. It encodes CASSMDTSTDTQYF.

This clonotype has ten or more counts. The chain's CDR3 is CASSLQGKEGYGYTF. The CDR3 DNA follows: TGTGCCAGCAGCTTGCAGGGGAAAGAAGGCTATGGCTACACCTTC. This chain uses TRBV5-5 with TRBJ1-2; a possible D gene is TRBD1 (6 bases). The CDR3 has 15 amino acids. Trimming removed 1 base from V and 4 bases from J, with 14 bases in between. Germline V gene sequence: CDR1 SGHKS, CDR2 YYEKEE (reference sequence).

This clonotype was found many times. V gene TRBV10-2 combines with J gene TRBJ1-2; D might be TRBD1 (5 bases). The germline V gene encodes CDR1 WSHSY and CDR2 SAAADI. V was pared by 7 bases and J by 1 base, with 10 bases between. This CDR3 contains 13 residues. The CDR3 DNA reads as TGCGCCAGCAAAGGGACGGATAACTATGGCTACACCTTC. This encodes CASKGTDNYGYTF.

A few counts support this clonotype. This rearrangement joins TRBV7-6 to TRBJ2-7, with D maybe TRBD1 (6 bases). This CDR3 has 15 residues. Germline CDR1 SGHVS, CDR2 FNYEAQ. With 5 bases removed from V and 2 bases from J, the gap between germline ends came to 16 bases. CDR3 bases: TGTGCCAGCAGCCCGGGACCGGACAGTACCTACGAGCAGTACTTC. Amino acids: CASSPGPDSTYEQYF.

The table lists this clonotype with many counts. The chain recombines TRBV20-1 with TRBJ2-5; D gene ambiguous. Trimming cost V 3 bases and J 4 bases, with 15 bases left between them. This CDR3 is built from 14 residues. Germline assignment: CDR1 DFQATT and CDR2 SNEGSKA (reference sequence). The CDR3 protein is CSASANPGGETQYF. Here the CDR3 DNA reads TGCAGTGCTAGCGCTAATCCGGGTGGAGAGACCCAGTACTTC.

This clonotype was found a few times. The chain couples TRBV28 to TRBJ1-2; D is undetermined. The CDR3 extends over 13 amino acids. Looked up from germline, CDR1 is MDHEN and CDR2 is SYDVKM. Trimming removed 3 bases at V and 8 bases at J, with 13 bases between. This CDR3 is CASSFGGSEGYTF. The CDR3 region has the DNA TGTGCCAGCAGTTTTGGCGGTTCGGAAGGCTACACCTTC.

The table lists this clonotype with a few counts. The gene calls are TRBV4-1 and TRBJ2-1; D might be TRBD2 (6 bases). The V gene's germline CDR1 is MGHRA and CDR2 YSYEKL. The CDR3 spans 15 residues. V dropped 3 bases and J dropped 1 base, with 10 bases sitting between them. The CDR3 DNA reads TGCGCCAGCAGCCACAGCGGGTGGTCCTACAATGAGCAGTTCTTC. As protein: CASSHSGWSYNEQFF.

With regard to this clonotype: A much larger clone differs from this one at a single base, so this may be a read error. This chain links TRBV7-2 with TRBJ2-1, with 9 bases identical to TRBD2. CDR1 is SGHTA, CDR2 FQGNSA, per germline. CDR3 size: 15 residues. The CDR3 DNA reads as TGTGCCAGCAGCTTAGCGGCCCCTAGCGGGAATGAGCTGTTCTTC. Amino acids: CASSLAAPSGNELFF.

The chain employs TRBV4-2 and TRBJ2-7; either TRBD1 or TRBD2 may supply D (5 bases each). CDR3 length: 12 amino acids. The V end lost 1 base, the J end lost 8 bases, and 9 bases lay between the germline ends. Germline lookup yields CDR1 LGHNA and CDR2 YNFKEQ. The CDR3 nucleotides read TGTGCCAGCAGCCAAGGATTGGGACAGCAGTACTTC. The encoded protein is CASSQGLGQQYF.

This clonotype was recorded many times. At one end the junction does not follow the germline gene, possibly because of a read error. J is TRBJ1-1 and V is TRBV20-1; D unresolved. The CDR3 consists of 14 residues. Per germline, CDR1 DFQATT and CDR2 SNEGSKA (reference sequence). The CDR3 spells CSARWAGMNTEVFF. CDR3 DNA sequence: TGCAGTGCTAGATGGGCCGGCATGAACACTGAAGTTTTCTTT.

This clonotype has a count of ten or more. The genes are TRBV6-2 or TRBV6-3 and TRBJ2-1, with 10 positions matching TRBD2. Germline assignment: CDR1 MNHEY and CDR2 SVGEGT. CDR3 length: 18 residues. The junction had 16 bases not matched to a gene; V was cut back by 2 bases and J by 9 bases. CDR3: CASSYGITSGTTNIEQFF. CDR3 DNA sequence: TGTGCCAGCAGTTACGGTATTACTAGCGGGACGACAAACATTGAGCAGTTCTTC.

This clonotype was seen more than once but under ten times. The CDR3 loop is CASSFETGYGYTF. DNA for the CDR3: TGTGCCAGCAGCTTTGAGACCGGCTATGGCTACACCTTC. The V gene is TRBV5-4, the J gene TRBJ1-2; unclear D gene. CDR3 length: 13 amino acids. V was cut by 2 bases and J by 4 bases, with 9 bases left in between. CDR1 and CDR2 (germline): SGHNT, YYREEE (reference sequence).